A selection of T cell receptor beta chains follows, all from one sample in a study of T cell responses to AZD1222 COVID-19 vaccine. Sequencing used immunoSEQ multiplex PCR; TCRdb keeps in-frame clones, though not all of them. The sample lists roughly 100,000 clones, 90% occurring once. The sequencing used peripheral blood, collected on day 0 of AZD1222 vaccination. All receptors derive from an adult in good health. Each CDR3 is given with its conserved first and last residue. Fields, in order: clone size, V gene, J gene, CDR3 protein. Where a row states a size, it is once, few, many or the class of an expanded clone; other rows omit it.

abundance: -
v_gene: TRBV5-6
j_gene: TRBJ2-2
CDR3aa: CASSLWASGRSGELFF

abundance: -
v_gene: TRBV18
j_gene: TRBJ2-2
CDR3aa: CASSPRLDRATGELFF

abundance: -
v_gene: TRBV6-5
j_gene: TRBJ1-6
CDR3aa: CASSYSGSPLHF

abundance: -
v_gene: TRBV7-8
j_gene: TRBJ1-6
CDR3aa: CASSSNGRSPLHF

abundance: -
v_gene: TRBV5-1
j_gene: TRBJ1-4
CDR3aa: CASSSGHHATNEKLFF

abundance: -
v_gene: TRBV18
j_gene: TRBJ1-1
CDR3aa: CASSMGQGATEAFF

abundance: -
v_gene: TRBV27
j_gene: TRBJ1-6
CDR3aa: CASRPYSYNSPLHF

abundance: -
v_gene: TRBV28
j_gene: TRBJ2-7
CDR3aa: CASIGHPAYEQYF

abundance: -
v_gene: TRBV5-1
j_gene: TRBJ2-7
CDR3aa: CASSLTGGSGEQYF

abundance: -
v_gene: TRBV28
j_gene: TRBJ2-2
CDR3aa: CASRGATGELFF

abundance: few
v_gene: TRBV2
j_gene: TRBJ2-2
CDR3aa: CASSVFTGELFF

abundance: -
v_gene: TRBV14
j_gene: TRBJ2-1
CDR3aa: CASSRDSSLSHNEQFF

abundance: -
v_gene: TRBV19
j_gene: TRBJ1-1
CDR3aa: CASSIGNTEAFF

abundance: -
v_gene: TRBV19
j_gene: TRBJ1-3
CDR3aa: CASSDSGNTIYF

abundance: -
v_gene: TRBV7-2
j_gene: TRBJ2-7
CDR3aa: CASSLLNYEQYF

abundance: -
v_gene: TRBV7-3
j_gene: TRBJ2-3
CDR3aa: CASSPYPADTDTQYF

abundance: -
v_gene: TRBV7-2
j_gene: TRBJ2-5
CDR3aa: CASSFYPAPQETQYF

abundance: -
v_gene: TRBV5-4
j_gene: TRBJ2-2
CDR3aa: CASTEWGVANTGELFF

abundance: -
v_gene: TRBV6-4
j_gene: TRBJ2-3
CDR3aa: CASSDPIGTSGRRGTDTQYF

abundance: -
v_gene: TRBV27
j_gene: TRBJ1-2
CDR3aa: CASSSGGRSYGYTF

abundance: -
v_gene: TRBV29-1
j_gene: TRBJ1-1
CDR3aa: CSVEWYGRLNTEAFF

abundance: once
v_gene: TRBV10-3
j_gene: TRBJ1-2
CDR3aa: CATGQINYGYTF

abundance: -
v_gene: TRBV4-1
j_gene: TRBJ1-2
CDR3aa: CASSQRTPQGSDGYTF

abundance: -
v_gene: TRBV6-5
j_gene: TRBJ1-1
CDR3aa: CASSPTRNTEAFF

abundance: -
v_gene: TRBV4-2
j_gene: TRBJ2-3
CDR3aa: CASSQTGITSGPDTQYF

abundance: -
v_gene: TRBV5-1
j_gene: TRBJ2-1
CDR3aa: CASSSAQGSEQFF

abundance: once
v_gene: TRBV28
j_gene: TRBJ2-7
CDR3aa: CASIQGTASYEQYF

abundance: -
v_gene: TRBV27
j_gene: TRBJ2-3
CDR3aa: CASSLSTTDTQYF

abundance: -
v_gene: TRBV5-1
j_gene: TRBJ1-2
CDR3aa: CASSENRGTSYGYTF

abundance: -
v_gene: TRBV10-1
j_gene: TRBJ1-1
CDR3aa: CASSAGQPDTEAFF

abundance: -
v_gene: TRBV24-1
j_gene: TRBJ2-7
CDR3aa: CATSDSGPRDEQYF

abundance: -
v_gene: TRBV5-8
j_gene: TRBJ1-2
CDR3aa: CASSPWDRGYGYTF

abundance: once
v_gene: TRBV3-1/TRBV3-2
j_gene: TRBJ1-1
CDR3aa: CASSRNSRTEAFF

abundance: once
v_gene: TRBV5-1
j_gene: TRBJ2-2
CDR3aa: CASSARGGTGELFF

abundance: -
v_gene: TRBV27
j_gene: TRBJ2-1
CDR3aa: CASSSLGPPAYNEQFF

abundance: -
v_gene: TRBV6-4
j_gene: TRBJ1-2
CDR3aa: CASRDRNYGYTF